A selection of T cell receptor beta chains follows, all from one sample in a study of shared clonotypes between healthy human individuals. Method: immunoSEQ multiplex PCR; TCRdb's copy keeps in-frame clones and lacks some. The sample records some 680,000 clones, around three quarters being singletons. Sequencing input: memory CD4+ T cells sorted from blood. All receptors derive from a woman under 40 in good health. Each CDR3 is given with its conserved first and last residue. A D gene is named only where the DNA matches it firmly. Size values are once, few and many counts, or a class for expanded clones, and some rows have none.

J,V,D,size,CDR3,DNA
TRBJ1-5,TRBV19,TRBD1,once,CASSIAGQGIYQPQHF,TGTGCCAGTAGTATAGCGGGACAGGGGATTTATCAGCCCCAGCATTTT
TRBJ1-1,TRBV5-4,TRBD1,NA,CASSRDSNTEAFF,TGTGCCAGTTCCCGGGACAGCAACACTGAAGCTTTCTTT
TRBJ1-4,TRBV4-1,TRBD1,NA,CASSLETGATNEKLFF,TGCGCCAGCAGCCTAGAAACAGGGGCGACTAATGAAAAACTGTTTTTT
TRBJ2-7,TRBV21-1,NA,once,CASSTSGKSSYEQYF,TGTGCCAGCAGCACTAGCGGGAAGAGCTCCTACGAGCAGTACTTC
TRBJ2-5,TRBV25-1,NA,few,CASSESRAVQETQYF,TGTGCCAGCAGTGAATCTAGGGCGGTCCAAGAGACCCAGTACTTC
TRBJ2-2,TRBV5-1,TRBD2,few,CASSPLAGGNTGELFF,TGCGCCAGCAGCCCACTAGCGGGAGGTAATACCGGGGAGCTGTTTTTT
TRBJ1-5,TRBV19,NA,few,CASSSRHSNQPQHF,TGTGCCAGTAGTTCCCGACATTCCAATCAGCCCCAGCATTTT
TRBJ1-5,TRBV5-6,NA,NA,CASSRMEGQPQHF,TGTGCCAGCAGCAGGATGGAGGGTCAGCCCCAGCATTTT
TRBJ2-7,TRBV20-1,TRBD1,NA,CSAPTGGEQYF,TGCAGTGCCCCGACAGGGGGGGAGCAGTACTTC
TRBJ1-5,TRBV27,TRBD1,few,CATATGGQPQHF,TGTGCCACCGCGACAGGGGGTCAGCCCCAGCATTTT
TRBJ1-1,TRBV7-9,TRBD1,few,CASSRAEGPGQGILAFF,TGTGCCAGCAGCCGCGCGGAGGGCCCCGGACAGGGGATATTAGCTTTCTTT
TRBJ2-6,TRBV30,NA,once,CAWSLQGGGANVLTF,TGTGCCTGGAGTCTACAGGGAGGTGGGGCCAACGTCCTGACTTTC
TRBJ1-3,TRBV5-1,TRBD1,NA,CASSLGTVGNTIYF,TGCGCCAGCAGCCTAGGGACAGTTGGAAACACCATATATTTT
TRBJ1-4,TRBV27,NA,NA,CASSWGLQGGTNEKLFF,TGTGCCAGCAGTTGGGGCCTACAGGGAGGAACTAATGAAAAACTGTTTTTT
TRBJ2-1,TRBV2,TRBD2,NA,CASGGTSGYNEQFF,TGTGCCAGCGGGGGGACTAGCGGCTACAATGAGCAGTTCTTC
TRBJ1-1,TRBV11-2,NA,NA,CASSLWGMDTEAFF,TGTGCCAGCAGCTTATGGGGGATGGACACTGAAGCTTTCTTT
TRBJ2-7,TRBV27,NA,NA,CASSLAPGGHAYEQYF,TGTGCCAGCAGTTTAGCCCCTGGGGGACACGCCTACGAGCAGTACTTC
TRBJ2-7,TRBV11-2,NA,NA,CAKDCSSYEQYF,TGTGCCAAAGACTGTAGCTCCTACGAGCAGTACTTC
TRBJ2-3,TRBV6-6,NA,NA,CASSLRDVGFADTQYF,TGTGCCAGCAGCCTCCGGGACGTTGGGTTCGCAGATACGCAGTATTTT
TRBJ2-7,TRBV5-4,NA,NA,CASSPGDKTYEQYF,TGTGCCAGCAGCCCCGGGGACAAAACCTACGAGCAGTACTTC
TRBJ1-5,TRBV10-3,NA,many,CAIRESAGIGQPQHF,TGTGCCATCAGAGAGTCAGCGGGGATAGGACAGCCCCAGCATTTT
TRBJ2-3,TRBV28,TRBD2,NA,CASSHIAGATADTQYF,TGTGCCAGCAGTCATATAGCGGGCGCCACGGCAGATACGCAGTATTTT
TRBJ2-3,TRBV6-4,TRBD2,NA,CASSETSGSTQYF,TGTGCCAGCAGTGAAACTAGCGGGAGTACGCAGTATTTT
TRBJ2-1,TRBV27,TRBD2,NA,CASSWRTSGYNEQFF,TGTGCCAGCAGTTGGCGGACTAGCGGATACAATGAGCAGTTCTTC
TRBJ1-2,TRBV12-5,NA,NA,CASAPSGLNYGYTF,TGTGCTAGTGCCCCGTCAGGGTTAAACTATGGCTACACCTTC
TRBJ1-5,TRBV6-1,TRBD1,NA,CASSEGAGGNQPQHF,TGTGCCAGCAGTGAAGGAGCAGGGGGGAATCAGCCCCAGCATTTT
TRBJ2-1,TRBV7-2,TRBD2,NA,CASSSQRDSYNEQFF,TGTGCCAGCAGCTCTCAGCGGGATTCCTACAATGAGCAGTTCTTC
TRBJ1-5,TRBV4-1,TRBD1,NA,CASSQRTGKTEPQHF,TGCGCCAGCAGCCAAAGGACAGGGAAAACTGAGCCCCAGCATTTT
TRBJ2-7,TRBV5-1,NA,NA,CASSSSAGYSYEQYF,TGCGCCAGCAGCTCGTCAGCGGGTTACTCCTACGAGCAGTACTTC
TRBJ1-1,TRBV7-2,TRBD1,NA,CASNILQGGAFF,TGTGCCAGCAACATTCTCCAGGGGGGGGCTTTCTTT
TRBJ2-2,TRBV11-2,NA,NA,CASSLVAGGTGELFF,TGTGCCAGCAGCTTAGTTGCCGGAGGGACCGGGGAGCTGTTTTTT
TRBJ2-1,TRBV7-2,TRBD2,many,CASSTTSGSYNEQFF,TGTGCCAGCAGCACTACTAGCGGGTCCTACAATGAGCAGTTCTTC
TRBJ2-3,TRBV7-9,NA,NA,CASSLAVNTQYF,TGTGCCAGCAGCTTAGCGGTCAATACGCAGTATTTT
TRBJ1-5,TRBV30,NA,once,CAWSVAGFGQPQHF,TGTGCCTGGAGTGTAGCCGGATTTGGCCAGCCCCAGCATTTT
TRBJ2-5,TRBV5-1,TRBD2,NA,CASSLVASGNQETQYF,TGCGCCAGCAGCTTGGTGGCTAGCGGAAACCAAGAGACCCAGTACTTC
TRBJ2-2,TRBV7-3,TRBD1,NA,CASSYLTGDTGELFF,TGTGCCAGCAGCTACTTGACAGGGGACACCGGGGAGCTGTTTTTT
TRBJ1-2,TRBV6-5,NA,NA,CASSKEGYGYTF,TGTGCCAGCAGTAAGGAGGGATATGGCTACACCTTC
TRBJ2-5,TRBV25-1,NA,many,CASSITGQGETQYF,TGTGCCAGCAGTATAACAGGGCAAGGGGAGACCCAGTACTTC
TRBJ2-7,TRBV7-3,NA,NA,CASSLSGNIEQYF,TGTGCCAGCAGCTTGTCAGGGAACATCGAGCAGTACTTC
TRBJ2-5,TRBV7-8,NA,NA,CASSLLRPRLGETQYF,TGTGCCAGCAGCCTCCTCCGGCCCCGGCTGGGAGAGACCCAGTACTTC
TRBJ2-2,TRBV18,NA,NA,CASSPNLDGELFF,TGTGCCAGCTCTCCAAATCTCGACGGGGAGCTGTTTTTT
TRBJ2-1,TRBV2,TRBD2,NA,CASSGGTSGRALQWEQFF,TGTGCCAGCAGTGGGGGGACTAGCGGGAGGGCCTTACAATGGGAGCAGTTCTTC
TRBJ2-3,TRBV19,NA,few,CASSLRGSADTQYF,TGTGCCAGTAGTCTCCGGGGGAGCGCAGATACGCAGTATTTT
TRBJ1-6,TRBV2,TRBD1,NA,CASSARGQGAYSPLHF,TGTGCCAGCAGTGCCAGGGGGCAGGGGGCTTATTCACCCCTCCACTTT
TRBJ1-5,TRBV6-6,NA,NA,CASSAPTEDQPQHF,TGTGCCAGCAGTGCCCCGACAGAAGATCAGCCCCAGCATTTT
TRBJ1-5,TRBV5-8,TRBD1,few,CASSLAGGGGRQPQHF,TGTGCCAGCAGCTTGGCAGGGGGCGGTGGAAGACAGCCCCAGCATTTT
TRBJ2-2,TRBV5-5,TRBD1,NA,CASSKTTGANTGELFF,TGTGCCAGCAGCAAGACGACAGGGGCGAACACCGGGGAGCTGTTTTTT
TRBJ2-5,TRBV2,NA,NA,CASSLGGSIVQETQYF,TGTGCCAGCAGCCTAGGGGGATCAATCGTCCAAGAGACCCAGTACTTC
TRBJ2-1,TRBV10-3,NA,NA,CAISDSSGRSYNEQFF,TGTGCCATCAGTGACTCCTCCGGGCGGTCCTACAATGAGCAGTTCTTC
TRBJ1-2,TRBV28,TRBD1,NA,CASSLATGGRGYTF,TGTGCCAGCAGTTTGGCTACAGGGGGTAGGGGCTACACCTTC
TRBJ2-3,TRBV7-9,TRBD2,NA,CASSPGGRRYTDTQYF,TGTGCCAGCAGCCCGGGGGGACGGCGATACACAGATACGCAGTATTTT
TRBJ2-3,TRBV6-6,NA,NA,CASSTTDTQYF,TGTGCCAGCAGTACCACAGATACGCAGTATTTT
TRBJ2-1,TRBV7-2,NA,NA,CASSFWIAEQFF,TGTGCCAGCAGCTTTTGGATCGCTGAGCAGTTCTTC
TRBJ2-1,TRBV5-1,NA,NA,CASSLDLFNEQFF,TGCGCCAGCAGCCTGGATCTGTTCAATGAGCAGTTCTTC
TRBJ2-1,TRBV6-1,NA,once,CASSEVEGPEQFF,TGTGCCAGCAGTGAAGTAGAGGGGCCTGAGCAGTTCTTC
TRBJ1-2,TRBV6-1,TRBD1,NA,CASSGGTGNPGYTF,TGTGCCAGCAGTGGGGGGACAGGGAATCCGGGCTACACCTTC
TRBJ2-5,TRBV4-2,TRBD1,few,CASSQDTGQGYETQYF,TGTGCCAGCAGCCAAGATACGGGACAGGGATACGAGACCCAGTACTTC
TRBJ2-7,TRBV5-1,NA,NA,CASSYTGNSMDEQYF,TGCGCCAGCAGCTATACAGGGAACTCTATGGACGAGCAGTACTTC
TRBJ1-2,TRBV28,TRBD1,NA,CASSPTGGNNYGYTF,TGTGCCAGCAGCCCTACAGGGGGCAATAACTATGGCTACACCTTC